Listed below are T cell receptor beta chains from one sample, sequenced in a study of CD8+ T cells in alopecia areata. Using immunoSEQ multiplex PCR, the repertoire was profiled, and TCRdb retains in-frame clones only, with some absent. The sample has some 180,000 clones, 40% to 65% seen once; the top ten hold under 14%. Material: CD8+ T cells sorted from blood, obtained at week 24, from a patient treated with tofacitinib. The source is a human donor with alopecia areata. Both conserved end residues are part of each CDR3. Each record gives: D gene, J gene, V gene, clone size, CDR3 DNA, CDR3 protein. The D gene is left open where the match is weak. The size field is filled for only some rows; it gives once, few, many or a size class.

NA TRBJ2-7 TRBV7-9 NA TGTGCCAGCAGCTTAGCTACCTACGAGCAGTACTTC CASSLATYEQYF
NA TRBJ1-4 TRBV7-8 NA TGTGCCAGCAGCGGCAGGGTCGGTTTCGATGAAAAACTGTTTTTT CASSGRVGFDEKLFF
TRBD2 TRBJ2-7 TRBV4-3 NA TGCGCCAGCAGCCCTTTAGCGGGGGAGATCTACGAGCAGTACTTC CASSPLAGEIYEQYF
NA TRBJ2-2 TRBV11-3 few TGTGCCAGCAGGGTATCCGGGGAGCTGTTTTTT CASRVSGELFF
NA TRBJ1-1 TRBV30 few TGTGCCTGGAGTTTCCTAGGGATGGGCACTGAAGCTTTCTTT CAWSFLGMGTEAFF
NA TRBJ2-7 TRBV30 NA TGTGCCTGGAGTGTAGGTTTCTACGAGCAGTACTTC CAWSVGFYEQYF
NA TRBJ2-5 TRBV29-1 NA TGCAGCGTTGGAGCCCCCGTGACGGGGCAACAAGAGACCCAGTACTTC CSVGAPVTGQQETQYF
TRBD1 TRBJ1-2 TRBV10-3 NA TGTGCCATCAGTGAAGGACAGGAAGATGGCTACACCTTC CAISEGQEDGYTF
TRBD1 TRBJ1-2 TRBV23-1 few TGCGCCAGCAGTCAATCGAGAGGACAGGTGATGGATGGCTACACCTTC CASSQSRGQVMDGYTF
NA TRBJ1-2 TRBV19 once TGTGCCAGTACAAGGTTGTTGCGCGATGGCTACACCTTC CASTRLLRDGYTF
NA TRBJ2-1 TRBV27 NA TGTGCCAGCAGTTTAGCCCTCCCGGGACCTTACAATGAGCAGTTCTTC CASSLALPGPYNEQFF
NA TRBJ2-2 TRBV4-3 NA TGCGCCAGCAGCCAAGCCCCGTACCAGGCGGGCACCGGGGAGCTGTTTTTT CASSQAPYQAGTGELFF
NA TRBJ2-1 TRBV29-1 few TGCAGCGCCCTGGGGGCAGAGCAGTTCTTC CSALGAEQFF
TRBD2 TRBJ2-7 TRBV10-2 few TGCGCCAGCAGCATAGCGGGGGAGTCCTACGAGCAGTACTTC CASSIAGESYEQYF
NA TRBJ2-7 TRBV5-1 NA TGCGCCAGCAGCTTCTCGACAGCCTACGAGCAGTACTTC CASSFSTAYEQYF
TRBD1 TRBJ2-6 TRBV9 few TGTGCCAGCAGCGTAGAAGGACGGACAGGGAAATTGTCTGGGGCCAACGTCCTGACTTTC CASSVEGRTGKLSGANVLTF
NA TRBJ2-3 TRBV7-2 few TGTGCCAGCAGCTTAAGGAGTTCTAGCACAGATACGCAGTATTTT CASSLRSSSTDTQYF
NA TRBJ2-1 TRBV9 NA TGTGCCAGCAGCGGCGGGAGCAGGGGTGGAGATGAGCAGTTCTTC CASSGGSRGGDEQFF
NA TRBJ2-1 TRBV4-1 once TGCGCCAGCAGCCCCGAATCCCGAGGTGGCGATGAGCAGTTCTTC CASSPESRGGDEQFF
NA TRBJ2-3 TRBV7-3 NA TGTGCCAGCAGCTTAACCGGTGGCACAGATACGCAGTATTTT CASSLTGGTDTQYF
NA TRBJ2-1 TRBV13 few TGTGCCAGCAGCGCCCGGGACCCGCCCTACAATGAGCAGTTCTTC CASSARDPPYNEQFF
NA TRBJ1-1 TRBV7-9 NA TGTGCCAGCAGCTTAGGAACGAACACTGAAGCTTTCTTT CASSLGTNTEAFF
TRBD1 TRBJ1-1 TRBV5-6 NA TGTGCCAGCAGTGGGACAGGGGGACGACCTGAAGCTTTCTTT CASSGTGGRPEAFF
NA TRBJ2-7 TRBV25-1 few TGTGCCAGCAGTGAATACGGCAACTCCTACGAGCAGTACTTC CASSEYGNSYEQYF
NA TRBJ2-5 TRBV7-6 NA TGTGCCAGCAGCTTATATCAGGGTCGTAAAGAGACCCAGTACTTC CASSLYQGRKETQYF
NA TRBJ2-3 TRBV7-9 NA TGTGCCAGCAGCCACGCAGGAGGCCCCACAGATACGCAGTATTTT CASSHAGGPTDTQYF
NA TRBJ2-7 TRBV4-3 few TGCGCCAGCAGCCAAGGGACAGAAGGCCACCGCTACGAGCAGTACTTC CASSQGTEGHRYEQYF
TRBD2 TRBJ2-3 TRBV6-5 few TGTGCCAGCAGTTACTCGGCGGGGGGGCTTACAGATACGCAGTATTTT CASSYSAGGLTDTQYF
NA TRBJ1-2 TRBV9 NA TGTGCCAGCAGCCCTTGGGACGTAATAGACTATGGCTACACCTTC CASSPWDVIDYGYTF